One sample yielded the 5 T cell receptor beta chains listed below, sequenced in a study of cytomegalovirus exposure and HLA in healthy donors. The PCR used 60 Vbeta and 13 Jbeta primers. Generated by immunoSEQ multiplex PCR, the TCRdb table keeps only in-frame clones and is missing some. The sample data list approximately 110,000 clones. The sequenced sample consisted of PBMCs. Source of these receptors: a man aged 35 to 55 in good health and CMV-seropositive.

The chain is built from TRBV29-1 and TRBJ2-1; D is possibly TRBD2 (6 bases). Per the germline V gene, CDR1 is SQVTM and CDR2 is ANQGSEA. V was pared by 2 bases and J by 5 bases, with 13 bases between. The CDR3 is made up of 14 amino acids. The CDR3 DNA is TGCAGCGTTGAATCGGGGGAGCAGGACAATGAGCAGTTCTTC. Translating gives CSVESGEQDNEQFF.

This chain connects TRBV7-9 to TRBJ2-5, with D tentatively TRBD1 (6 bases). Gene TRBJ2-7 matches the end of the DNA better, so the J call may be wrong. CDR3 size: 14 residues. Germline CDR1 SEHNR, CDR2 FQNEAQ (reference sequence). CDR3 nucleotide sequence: TGTGCCAGCAGCTTAGGACAGGTTTCCTACGAGCAGTACTTC. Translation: CASSLGQVSYEQYF.

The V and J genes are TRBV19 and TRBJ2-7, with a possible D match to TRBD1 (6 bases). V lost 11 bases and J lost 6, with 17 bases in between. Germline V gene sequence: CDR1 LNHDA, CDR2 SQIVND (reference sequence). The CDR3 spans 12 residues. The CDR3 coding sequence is TGTGCCTCCAGTCCAGGGGTAAGCGAGCAGTACTTC. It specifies CASSPGVSEQYF.

The CDR3 loop reads CASSFIESNEKLFF. The DNA for the CDR3 is TGTGCCAGCAGTTTTATAGAGAGTAATGAAAAACTGTTTTTT. The rearrangement uses TRBV6-5 and TRBJ1-4, with no clear D. Trimming left V 4 bases short and J 4 bases short, with 10 bases between. Germline CDR1 and CDR2: MNHEY and SVGAGI. This CDR3 spans 14 amino acids.

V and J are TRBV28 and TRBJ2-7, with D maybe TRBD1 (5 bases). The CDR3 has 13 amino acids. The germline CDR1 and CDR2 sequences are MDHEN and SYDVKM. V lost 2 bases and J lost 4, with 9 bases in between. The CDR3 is CASSLQGLYEQYF. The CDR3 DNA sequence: TGTGCCAGCAGTTTACAGGGTTTGTACGAGCAGTACTTC.